These 3 T cell receptor beta chains share one sample of origin, sequenced in a study of blood T cell repertoires in COVID-19. TCRdb keeps only in-frame clones here, not all; method: immunoSEQ multiplex PCR. This sample carries 55,000 to 75,000 clones, about 86% of them seen once, and the ten largest clones take about 8.8%. Sequenced input: peripheral blood. These receptors were taken from a man of 80 years or more with COVID-19, enrolled during active disease.

The rearrangement links TRBV10-3 to TRBJ2-5; TRBD2 matches 10 bases. Germline V gives CDR1 ENHRY, CDR2 SYGVKD. With 4 bases clipped from V and 3 bases from J, the junction kept 5 bases outside the gene matches. This CDR3 is built from 15 residues. DNA of the CDR3: TGTGCCATCAGTGCTACAACTAGCGGGGAAGAGACCCAGTACTTC. As protein: CAISATTSGEETQYF.

The chain employs TRBV18 and TRBJ1-1; 11 nucleotides line up with TRBD1. The CDR3 is made up of 17 amino acids. The germline CDR1 and CDR2 sequences are KGHSH and LQKENI. The trim removed 6 bases at V and 4 bases at J, leaving 13 bases unmatched. The CDR3 region is CASSLGTGGPLSTEAFF. The CDR3 bases are TGTGCCAGCTCCCTAGGGACAGGGGGTCCTCTTTCCACTGAAGCTTTCTTT.

The sample holds a few counts of this clone. The gene calls are TRBV27 and TRBJ1-1; 7 positions match TRBD1. Germline V CDR1 and CDR2: MNHEY, SMNVEV (reference sequence). V dropped 3 bases and J dropped 8; count of bases not matched to a gene: 6. The CDR3 spans 13 residues. This chain's CDR3 is CASSFRDSLEAFF. The CDR3 DNA reads TGTGCCAGCAGTTTCAGGGACAGCTTAGAAGCTTTCTTT.